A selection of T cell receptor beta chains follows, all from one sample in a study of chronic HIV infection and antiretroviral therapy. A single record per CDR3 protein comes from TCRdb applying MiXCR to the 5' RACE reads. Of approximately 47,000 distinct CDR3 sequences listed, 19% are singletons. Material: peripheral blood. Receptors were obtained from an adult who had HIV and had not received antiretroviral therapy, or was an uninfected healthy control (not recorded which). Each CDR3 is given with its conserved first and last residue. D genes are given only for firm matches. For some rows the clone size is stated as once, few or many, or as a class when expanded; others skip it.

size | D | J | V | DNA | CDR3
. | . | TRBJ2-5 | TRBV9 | TGTGCCAGCAGCACCACTAGCCTCCAAGAGACCCAGTACTTC | CASSTTSLQETQYF
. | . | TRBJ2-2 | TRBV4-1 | TGCGCCAGCAGCCCCCTCCGCACCGGGGAGCTGTTTTTT | CASSPLRTGELFF
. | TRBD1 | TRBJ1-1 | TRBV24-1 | TGTGCCACCAGTGATTCCCGACAGGGCCAAGCTTTCTTT | CATSDSRQGQAFF
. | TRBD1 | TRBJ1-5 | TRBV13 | TGTGCCAGCAGCCTCACAGGGGGATACGGCTATAGCAATCAGCCCCAGCATTTT | CASSLTGGYGYSNQPQHF
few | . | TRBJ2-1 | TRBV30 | TGTGCCTGGGGGCCTGGAGCGAATTATGATGAGCAGTTCTTC | CAWGPGANYDEQFF
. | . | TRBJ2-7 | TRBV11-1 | TGTGCCAGCAGCACCGGGACTTCCTACGAGCAGTACTTC | CASSTGTSYEQYF
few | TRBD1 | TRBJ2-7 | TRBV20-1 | TGCAGTGCTAGTCGGGACAGATACCCCTACTACGAGCAGTACTTC | CSASRDRYPYYEQYF
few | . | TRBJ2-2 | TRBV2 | TGTGCCAGCAGTGGAGAGAACACCGGGGAGCTGTTTTTT | CASSGENTGELFF
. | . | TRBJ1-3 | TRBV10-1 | TGCGCCAGCAGTCCTGAGAGCTCTGGAAACACCATATATTTT | CASSPESSGNTIYF
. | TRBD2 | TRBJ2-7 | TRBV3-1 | TGTGCCAGCAGCTCCCGGACTAGCGAGCAGTACTTC | CASSSRTSEQYF
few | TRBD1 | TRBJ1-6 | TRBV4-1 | TGCGCCAGCAGCCGAGGGGACAGGAATTCACCCCTCCACTTT | CASSRGDRNSPLHF
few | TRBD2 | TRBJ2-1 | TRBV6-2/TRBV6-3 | TGTGCCAGCAGTTACTTATCGGTGCGGACTAGCGGGATGCTGAAGCCCTACAATGAGCAGTTCTTC | CASSYLSVRTSGMLKPYNEQFF
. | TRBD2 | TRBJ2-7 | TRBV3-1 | TGTGCCAGCAGCCCTATAGCGGGATGGCCCTACGAGCAGTACTTC | CASSPIAGWPYEQYF
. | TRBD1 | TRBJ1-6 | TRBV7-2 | TGTGCCAGCAGCTCCGGGACAGGGAATTCCCCCCTCCACTTT | CASSSGTGNSPLHF
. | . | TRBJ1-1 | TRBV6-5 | TGTGCCAGCCAACAAATGAACACTGAAGCTTTCTTT | CASQQMNTEAFF
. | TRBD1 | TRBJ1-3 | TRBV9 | TGTGCCAGCAGCCAGGGGGAGTCTGGAAACACCATATATTTT | CASSQGESGNTIYF
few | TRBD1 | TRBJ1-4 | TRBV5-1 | TGCGCCAGCAGCTCAGGACAGGGGGCAACTAATGAAAAACTGTTTTTT | CASSSGQGATNEKLFF
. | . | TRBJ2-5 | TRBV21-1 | TGTGCCAGCAGCAATACGGGACGAATAAAAGAGACCCAGTACTTC | CASSNTGRIKETQYF
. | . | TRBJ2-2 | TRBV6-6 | TGTGCCAGATCAATTAGGGATTTCCCTTCCTTCGGGGAGCTGTTTTTT | CARSIRDFPSFGELFF
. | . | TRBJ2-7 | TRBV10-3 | TGTGCCATCAGGACTCCCACTCACTACGAGCAGTACTTC | CAIRTPTHYEQYF
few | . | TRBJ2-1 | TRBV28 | TGTGCCAGCAGTTCACTTTCACAGAGTTCCTACAATGAGCAGTTCTTC | CASSSLSQSSYNEQFF
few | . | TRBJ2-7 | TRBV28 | TGTGCCAGCAAACAGCGAATTGGACTCTACGAGCAGTACTTC | CASKQRIGLYEQYF
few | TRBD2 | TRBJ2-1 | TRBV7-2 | TGTGCCAGCAGCTTCGGGGGGTTAGGCGATGAGCAGTTCTTC | CASSFGGLGDEQFF
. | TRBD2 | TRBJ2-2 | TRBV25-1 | TGTGCCAGCAGGACGGGGACTAGCGGGAGTGCCGGGGAGCTGTTTTTT | CASRTGTSGSAGELFF
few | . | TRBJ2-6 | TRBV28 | TGTGCCAGCAGTTCATCGACCTCTGGGGCCAACGTCCTGACTTTC | CASSSSTSGANVLTF
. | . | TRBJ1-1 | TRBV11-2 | TGTGCCAGCAGCTTAATCCCGACCGCTGAAGCTTTCTTT | CASSLIPTAEAFF
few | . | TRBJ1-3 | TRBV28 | TGTGCCAGCAGTACCCACCCAGTCTCTGGAAACACCATATATTTT | CASSTHPVSGNTIYF
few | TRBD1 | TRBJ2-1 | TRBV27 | TGTGCCAGCAGCCTAGACAGGGCCTCCTACAATGAGCAGTTCTTC | CASSLDRASYNEQFF
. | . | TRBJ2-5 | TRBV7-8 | TGTGCCAGCAGCTTCAATGGGAAAGAGACCCAGTACTTC | CASSFNGKETQYF
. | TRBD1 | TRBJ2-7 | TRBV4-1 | TGCGCCAGCAGCCGAGGGACAGGGGCCTCCTACGAGCAGTACTTC | CASSRGTGASYEQYF
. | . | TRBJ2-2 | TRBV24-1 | TGTGCCACCAGTGGCTCCATCAGGGGGGAGCTGTTTTTT | CATSGSIRGELFF
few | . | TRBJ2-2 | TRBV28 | TGTGCCAGCAGAGGGGCAGGGACGGTGAACACCGGGGAGCTGTTTTTT | CASRGAGTVNTGELFF
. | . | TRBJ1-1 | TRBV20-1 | TGCAGTGGGGCAGGGGATTTTGCTTTCTTT | CSGAGDFAFF
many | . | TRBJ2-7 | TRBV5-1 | TGCGCCAGCAGCTTAGACGGGAGCGGATACGAGCAGTACTTC | CASSLDGSGYEQYF
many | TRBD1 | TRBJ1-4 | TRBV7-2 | TGTGCCAGCAGCTTTACCTCGACAGGGGGTAATGAAAAACTGTTTTTT | CASSFTSTGGNEKLFF
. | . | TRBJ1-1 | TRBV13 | TGTGCCAGCAGCCCGACGAAGGGGAACACTGAAGCTTTCTTT | CASSPTKGNTEAFF
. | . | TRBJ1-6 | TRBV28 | TGTGCCAGCAGTTTCTGGCAGAATAATTCACCCCTCCACTTT | CASSFWQNNSPLHF
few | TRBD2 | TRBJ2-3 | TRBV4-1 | TGCGCCAGCAGCCAAGAGGGGACTAGCGGGAGATGGGATACGCAGTATTTT | CASSQEGTSGRWDTQYF
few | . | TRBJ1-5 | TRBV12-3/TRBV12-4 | TGTGCCAGCGGCAGATCAGGGGGCAATCAGCCCCAGCATTTT | CASGRSGGNQPQHF
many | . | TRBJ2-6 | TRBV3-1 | TGTGCCAGCAGCCAAGGGCTACCGAAGGGGGCCAACGTCCTGACTTTC | CASSQGLPKGANVLTF
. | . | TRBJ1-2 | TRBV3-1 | TGTGCCAGCAGCCAAGAACCGAATACTAACTATGGCTACACCTTC | CASSQEPNTNYGYTF
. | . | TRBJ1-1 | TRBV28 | TGTGCCAGCAGTTTATATGGGGGCGGCACTGAAGCTTTCTTT | CASSLYGGGTEAFF
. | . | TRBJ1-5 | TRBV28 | TGTGCCAGCATGGGCAGCGGTGGCAATCAGCCCCAGCATTTT | CASMGSGGNQPQHF
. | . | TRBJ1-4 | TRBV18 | TGTGCCAGCTCACTCGGACGGTCTAATGAAAAACTGTTTTTT | CASSLGRSNEKLFF
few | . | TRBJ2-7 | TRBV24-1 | TGTGCCACCATGGGACCTGTCTCCTACGAGCAGTACTTC | CATMGPVSYEQYF
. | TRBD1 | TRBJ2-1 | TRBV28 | TGTGCCAGCAGTTCACAGGACAGGAACTACAATGAGCAGTTCTTC | CASSSQDRNYNEQFF
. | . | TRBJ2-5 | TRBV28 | TGTGCCAGCAGTCCGTCGGGGGACTCCCAAGAGACCCAGTACTTC | CASSPSGDSQETQYF
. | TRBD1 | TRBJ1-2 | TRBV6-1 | TGTGCCAGCAGTCCCAGGGACAGGGGGAAAGTTGGCTACACCTTC | CASSPRDRGKVGYTF
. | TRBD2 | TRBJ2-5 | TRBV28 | TGTGCCAGCAGTGGGGGACTAGTCGACTTC | CASSGGLVDF
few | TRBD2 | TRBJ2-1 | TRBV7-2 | TGTGCCAGCAGCTTAGGGGCTAGCGGGACTAGAATCTACAATGAGCAGTTCTTC | CASSLGASGTRIYNEQFF
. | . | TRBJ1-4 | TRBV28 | TGTGCCAGCAGTTTATACCTTGAAAAACTGTTTTTT | CASSLYLEKLFF
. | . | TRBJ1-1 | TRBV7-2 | TGTGCCAGCAGTTATAATCCCGGGACCAGAGAAGCTTTCTTT | CASSYNPGTREAFF